Sequencing of this T cell receptor (beta chain) was carried out in a study of T cells after yellow fever vaccination. Making TCR cDNA involved 5'RACE template switching, which added UMIs and a universal primer site. MiXCR was run by TCRdb on the 5' RACE reads, yielding one entry per CDR3 protein. Among 500,000 to 650,000 distinct CDR3 sequences listed, 12% were seen once. Overall study results and limits: Subsequent booster samples again held most clones from primary vaccination (roughly 96% CD4, roughly 90% CD8).

In its sample, this clonotype was seen many times. Its target is unknown. Trimming removed 5 bases from V and 9 bases from J, with 13 bases in between. This CDR3 is 13 amino acids long. Sample: PBMCs, taken on the day of the yellow fever booster vaccination. This receptor was taken from a man aged 30 to 39 who received the YFV17D yellow fever vaccine. The V call is TRBV12-3 or TRBV12-4, the J call TRBJ2-2; D unclear. As DNA, the CDR3 is TGTGCCAGCAGTCTCGGCAGTGTCCGGGAGCTGTTTTTT. Protein sequence: CASSLGSVRELFF.